This record covers a single TCR beta chain. The protocol was immunoSEQ multiplex PCR, while the TCRdb copy is restricted to in-frame clones and leaves out a portion. The table includes a few hundred thousand clones, around 80% detected once. The CDR3 sequence is 15 residues long. Germline lookup yields CDR1 SGHKS and CDR2 YYEKEE (reference sequence). V trimming: 0 bases; J trimming: 4 bases; junction bases outside the gene matches: 4. These data come from a study of blood T cell repertoires in COVID-19. Sequencing was done on a sample of PBMCs or T cells enriched from blood (not recorded which). The rearrangement links TRBV5-5 to TRBJ2-3; 8 nucleotides agree with TRBD2. The receptor was isolated from a man in his thirties or forties with acute COVID-19. CDR3 amino acids: CASSLGSGGSDTQYF. DNA for the CDR3: TGTGCCAGCAGCTTGGGCAGCGGGGGTTCAGATACGCAGTATTTT.